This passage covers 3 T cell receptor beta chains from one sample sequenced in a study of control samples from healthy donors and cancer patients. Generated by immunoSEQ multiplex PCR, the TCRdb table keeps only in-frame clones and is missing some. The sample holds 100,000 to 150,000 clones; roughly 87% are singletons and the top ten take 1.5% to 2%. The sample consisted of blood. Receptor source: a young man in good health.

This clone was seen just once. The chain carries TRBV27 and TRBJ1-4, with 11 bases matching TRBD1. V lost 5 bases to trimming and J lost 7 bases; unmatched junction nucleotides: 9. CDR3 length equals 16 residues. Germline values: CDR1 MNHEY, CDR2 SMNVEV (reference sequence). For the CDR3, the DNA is TGTGCCAGCAGTCGACCCCTCGGGACAGGGGGTGAAAAACTGTTTTTT. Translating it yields CASSRPLGTGGEKLFF.

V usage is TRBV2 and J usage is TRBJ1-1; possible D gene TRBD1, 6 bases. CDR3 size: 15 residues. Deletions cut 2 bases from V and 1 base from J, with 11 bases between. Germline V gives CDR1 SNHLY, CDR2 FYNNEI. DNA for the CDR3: TGTGCCAGCAGTGAATTGGGACAATCGAACACTGAAGCTTTCTTT. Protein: CASSELGQSNTEAFF. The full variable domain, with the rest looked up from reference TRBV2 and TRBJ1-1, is EPEVTQTPSHQVTQMGQEVILRCVPISNHLYFYWYRQILGQKVEFLVSFYNNEISEKSEIFDDQFSVERPDGSNFTLKIRSTKLEDSAMYFCASSELGQSNTEAFFGQGTRLTVV.

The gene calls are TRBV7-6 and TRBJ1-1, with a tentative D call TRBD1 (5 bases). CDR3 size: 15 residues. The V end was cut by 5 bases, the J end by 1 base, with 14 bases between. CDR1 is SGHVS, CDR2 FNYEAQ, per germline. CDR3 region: CASSPEPRGNTEAFF. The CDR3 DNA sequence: TGTGCCAGCAGCCCCGAACCGAGGGGGAACACTGAAGCTTTCTTT.